This TCR beta chain came from a study of T cell responses to AZD1222 COVID-19 vaccine. The study, taken as a whole, reports: Clonal diversity was possibly underestimated, and white British individuals and females predominated among donors. Only six people who got AZD1222 tested seropositive at baseline.

Points on this clone: The antigen is unknown.

Germline V CDR1 and CDR2: MNHEY, SVGAGI. With 0 bases clipped from V and 3 bases from J, the junction kept 2 bases outside the gene matches. There are 16 residues in the CDR3. Method: immunoSEQ multiplex PCR; TCRdb's copy keeps in-frame clones and lacks some. Of some 120,000 clones listed, about 91% were seen once; the top ten hold about 5%. This chain uses TRBV6-5 with TRBJ1-6; 7 nucleotides line up with TRBD1. Sequenced here: peripheral blood, sampled on day 0 of AZD1222 vaccination. This TCR was recovered from an adult in good health. CDR3 loop: CASSYSGQFYNSPLHF. CDR3 DNA: TGTGCCAGCAGTTACTCGGGACAGTTCTATAATTCACCCCTCCACTTT.